Listed below are T cell receptor beta chains from one sample, sequenced in a study of shared clonotypes between healthy human individuals. The data were produced by immunoSEQ multiplex PCR, yet TCRdb's version contains in-frame clones alone and is incomplete. The repertoire has about 2.1 million clones, around 95% of them found once; the top ten carry around 1.7%. The sequenced sample was naive CD8+ T cells from PBMCs. The receptors originated from a young man in good health. Some clones in this sample may be carry-over from other donors' samples. Both conserved end residues are part of each CDR3. A D gene is named only where the DNA matches it firmly. A clone size is listed for some rows: how often the clone was seen (once, few, many), or a class if it is expanded.

J gene: TRBJ2-2; clone size: .; V gene: TRBV9; D gene: TRBD2; CDR3 DNA: TGTGCCAGCACGACTAGCGGAACGAACACCGGGGAGCTGTTTTTT; CDR3 protein: CASTTSGTNTGELFF
J gene: TRBJ2-7; clone size: .; V gene: TRBV6-1; D gene: TRBD1; CDR3 DNA: TGTGCCAGCAGTGAATTGGGACAGGGTCGCTACGAGCAGTACTTC; CDR3 protein: CASSELGQGRYEQYF
J gene: TRBJ2-1; clone size: once; V gene: TRBV9; D gene: TRBD1; CDR3 DNA: TGTGCCAGCAGCGACAATAGGGACAGCCCGTTCTTC; CDR3 protein: CASSDNRDSPFF
J gene: TRBJ1-1; clone size: .; V gene: TRBV7-6; D gene: .; CDR3 DNA: TGTGCCAGCAGCTTAGGCGGGGACACTGAAGCTTTCTTT; CDR3 protein: CASSLGGDTEAFF
J gene: TRBJ2-1; clone size: .; V gene: TRBV7-9; D gene: .; CDR3 DNA: TGTGCCAGCAGCTCAACAGGGCCGCCGTACAATGAGCAGTTCTTC; CDR3 protein: CASSSTGPPYNEQFF
J gene: TRBJ1-1; clone size: .; V gene: TRBV29-1; D gene: .; CDR3 DNA: TGCAGCGTTCTTCGGGGTGGGAACACTGAAGCTTTCTTT; CDR3 protein: CSVLRGGNTEAFF
J gene: TRBJ1-2; clone size: .; V gene: TRBV6-5; D gene: .; CDR3 DNA: TGTGCCAGCAGCCCCGGCACTAACTATGGCTACACCTTC; CDR3 protein: CASSPGTNYGYTF
J gene: TRBJ2-7; clone size: .; V gene: TRBV5-6; D gene: .; CDR3 DNA: TGTGCCAGCAGCTTGGAGAACGGCGAGCAGTACTTC; CDR3 protein: CASSLENGEQYF
J gene: TRBJ1-1; clone size: .; V gene: TRBV19; D gene: .; CDR3 DNA: TGTGCCAGTAGTTTTCGTCGACAGGCGTACACTGAAGCTTTCTTT; CDR3 protein: CASSFRRQAYTEAFF
J gene: TRBJ2-7; clone size: .; V gene: TRBV5-6; D gene: TRBD2; CDR3 DNA: TGTGCCAGCAGCTTGCTCCACCCTAGCGGGAACCTATACGAGCAGTACTTC; CDR3 protein: CASSLLHPSGNLYEQYF
J gene: TRBJ2-5; clone size: once; V gene: TRBV11-2; D gene: .; CDR3 DNA: TGTGCCAGCAGCTTAGCAAGTCTAGAGACCCAGTACTTC; CDR3 protein: CASSLASLETQYF
J gene: TRBJ1-2; clone size: .; V gene: TRBV30; D gene: .; CDR3 DNA: TGTGCCTGGGAGGGGATGTTGGATGAATTTAACTATGGCTACACCTTC; CDR3 protein: CAWEGMLDEFNYGYTF
J gene: TRBJ2-7; clone size: .; V gene: TRBV5-4; D gene: TRBD2; CDR3 DNA: TGTGCCAGCACCCTAGCGGGAGGGCCCTACGAGCAGTACTTC; CDR3 protein: CASTLAGGPYEQYF
J gene: TRBJ2-7; clone size: .; V gene: TRBV29-1; D gene: .; CDR3 DNA: TGCAGCGTTCTTTCAGGTCACTCCTACGAGCAGTACTTC; CDR3 protein: CSVLSGHSYEQYF
J gene: TRBJ1-1; clone size: .; V gene: TRBV10-2; D gene: .; CDR3 DNA: TGCGCCAGCAGTGAGGCCTGGGACGGCAAGAACACTGAAGCTTTCTTT; CDR3 protein: CASSEAWDGKNTEAFF
J gene: TRBJ1-4; clone size: .; V gene: TRBV28; D gene: .; CDR3 DNA: TGTGCCAGCAGTTTACCCCAGGAGGGTTCTAATGAAAAACTGTTTTTT; CDR3 protein: CASSLPQEGSNEKLFF
J gene: TRBJ1-1; clone size: few; V gene: TRBV5-1; D gene: .; CDR3 DNA: TGCGCCAGCAGCTTGGGTGGGTTGACTGAAGCTTTCTTT; CDR3 protein: CASSLGGLTEAFF
J gene: TRBJ1-1; clone size: once; V gene: TRBV9; D gene: .; CDR3 DNA: TGTGCCAGCAGCCCGTGGGGGGGGGACACTGAAGCTTTCTTT; CDR3 protein: CASSPWGGDTEAFF
J gene: TRBJ1-1; clone size: .; V gene: TRBV27; D gene: TRBD1; CDR3 DNA: TGTGCCAGCAGTCTGCGGACAGGCCTCTTGAACACTGAAGCTTTCTTT; CDR3 protein: CASSLRTGLLNTEAFF
J gene: TRBJ1-3; clone size: .; V gene: TRBV29-1; D gene: .; CDR3 DNA: TGCAGCGTCGCTAAAAACCCCCCAGGGAGATCTGGAAACACCATATATTTT; CDR3 protein: CSVAKNPPGRSGNTIYF
J gene: TRBJ2-1; clone size: once; V gene: TRBV9; D gene: .; CDR3 DNA: TGTGCCAGCAGCGTAGAACTAGGGGCGGAGCAGTTCTTC; CDR3 protein: CASSVELGAEQFF
J gene: TRBJ1-1; clone size: .; V gene: TRBV6-5; D gene: .; CDR3 DNA: TGTGCCAGCAGTTATAAAGGGGCCGGAGGAGCTTTCTTT; CDR3 protein: CASSYKGAGGAFF
J gene: TRBJ2-7; clone size: once; V gene: TRBV7-9; D gene: .; CDR3 DNA: TGTGCCAGCAGCCCCCCCGGGTTAGGGGACTACGAGCAGTACTTC; CDR3 protein: CASSPPGLGDYEQYF